The 23 T cell receptor beta chains given below trace back to one sample, sequenced in a study of blood T cell repertoires in COVID-19. Sequenced by immunoSEQ multiplex PCR; TCRdb stores in-frame clones only, minus some. The table has tens of thousands of clones, 81% seen once. Input material: peripheral blood. These receptor sequences come from an older woman with acute or convalescent COVID-19.

The chain uses TRBV5-6 and TRBJ1-3; D not resolved. The V and J ends lost 4 bases and 5 bases respectively, with 19 bases between them. The length of the CDR3 is 16 residues. Per the germline V gene, CDR1 is SGHDT and CDR2 is YYEEEE. In nucleotides, the CDR3 is TGTGCCAGCAGCAACGGGATCTCCCTTGCTAGAAACACCATATATTTT. It yields the protein CASSNGISLARNTIYF.

The rearrangement links TRBV6-5 to TRBJ2-7, with a weak D call TRBD1 (5 bases). V was pared by 6 bases and J by 6 bases, with 15 bases between. Germline V gene sequence: CDR1 MNHEY, CDR2 SVGAGI. The CDR3 spans 13 residues. The CDR3 DNA follows: TGTGCCAGCAGGCCTCCAGGGATTGGCGAGCAGTACTTC. This encodes CASRPPGIGEQYF.

This chain connects TRBV7-3 to TRBJ2-5, with 11 positions matching TRBD1. There are 17 residues in the CDR3. In germline, CDR1 is SGHTA, CDR2 FQGTGA. Germline trimming cut 5 bases from V and 3 bases from J; bases unmatched to any gene: 11. The CDR3: CASSRTGGSGYEETQYF. In nucleotides, the CDR3 is TGTGCCAGCAGCCGGACAGGGGGCTCGGGCTATGAAGAGACCCAGTACTTC.

V gene TRBV6-6 combines with J gene TRBJ2-3; the match to TRBD2 covers 7 bases. The V gene end was trimmed by 4 bases and the J gene end by 5 bases; junction bases not matched to a gene: 12. CDR1 and CDR2 (germline): MNHNY, SVGAGI (reference sequence). The CDR3 covers 16 residues. CDR3 protein: CASSLNPQLARDTQYF. Written as DNA, the CDR3 is TGTGCCAGCAGTTTAAACCCCCAACTAGCGCGAGATACGCAGTATTTT.

The chain has TRBV4-3 and TRBJ2-3, with D tentatively TRBD2 (5 bases). This CDR3 region has 16 residues. CDR1 and CDR2 from the germline V gene are LGHNA and YSLEER. Trimming took off 3 bases at V and 4 bases at J, with 17 bases between the two ends. The CDR3 is CASSQSYGNGADTQYF. DNA for the CDR3: TGCGCCAGCAGCCAGTCCTACGGGAATGGAGCAGATACGCAGTATTTT.

This clone appeared a few times. This chain connects TRBV10-1 to TRBJ2-3; TRBD2 aligns across 8 bases. Germline-derived CDR1 and CDR2 are WNHNN and SYGVQD (reference sequence). CDR3 length: 15 amino acids. The trim removed 0 bases at V and 2 bases at J, leaving 1 base unmatched. The CDR3 nucleotides are TGCGCCAGCAGTGAGTCACTAGCGGTCACAGATACGCAGTATTTT. Amino acid sequence: CASSESLAVTDTQYF.

The rearrangement joins TRBV28 to TRBJ1-6, with no clear D. CDR3 size: 15 residues. V was shortened by 3 bases and J by 7 bases, with 13 bases between the two germline ends. Germline CDR1 MDHEN, CDR2 SYDVKM. CDR3 in DNA: TGTGCCAGCAGTTTTAGGCCGGGGAAAAATTCACCCCTCCACTTT. Translated: CASSFRPGKNSPLHF.

The gene calls are TRBV5-1 and TRBJ2-3; D may be TRBD2 (5 bases). The CDR3 contains 16 residues. Germline lookup yields CDR1 SGHRS and CDR2 YFSETQ. Trimming took 0 bases from V and 4 from J, leaving 15 bases between them. CDR3 sequence reads: CASSLGGQVMADTQYF. In nucleotides, the CDR3 is TGCGCCAGCAGCTTGGGAGGGCAGGTAATGGCAGATACGCAGTATTTT.

The V gene is TRBV19, the J gene TRBJ2-7, with 7 bases aligning to TRBD2. The germline V gene encodes CDR1 LNHDA and CDR2 SQIVND (reference sequence). The CDR3 totals 14 residues. Trimming cost V 5 bases and J 5 bases; bases outside gene matches: 9. In DNA, the CDR3 is TGTGCCAGTAGTCTCGCACGAGCGGGGCACGAGCAGTACTTC. This translates into CASSLARAGHEQYF. The variable domain in full, completed from reference TRBV19 and TRBJ2-7, reads DGGITQSPKYLFRKEGQNVTLSCEQNLNHDAMYWYRQDPGQGLRLIYYSQIVNDFQKGDIAEGYSVSREKKESFPLTVTSAQKNPTAFYLCASSLARAGHEQYFGPGTRLTVT.

This chain uses TRBV2 with TRBJ1-3; TRBD1 matches at 11 bases. Germline CDR1 reads SNHLY; CDR2 reads FYNNEI. With V trimmed by 1 base and J by 0 bases, 5 bases remained unmatched. The CDR3 contains 18 residues. The CDR3 region has the DNA TGTGCCAGCAGTGAAGATGGGACAGGGGGGAGCTCTGGAAACACCATATATTTT. Protein sequence: CASSEDGTGGSSGNTIYF.

The rearrangement uses TRBV6-2 or TRBV6-3 and TRBJ1-4; the match to TRBD1 covers 7 bases. The CDR3 loop spans 15 amino acids. V shed 2 bases, J shed 2 bases, and the junction held 2 bases outside the gene matches. Germline-derived CDR1 and CDR2 are MNHEY and SVGEGT. The CDR3 sequence is CASSYGGQTNEKLFF. In nucleotides, the CDR3 is TGTGCCAGCAGTTACGGGGGACAGACTAATGAAAAACTGTTTTTT.

This chain connects TRBV7-2 to TRBJ2-7; D unclear. Germline loops: CDR1 SGHTA, CDR2 FQGNSA. Trimming took 1 base from V and 1 from J, leaving 8 bases between them. The CDR3 covers 14 residues. CDR3 nucleotide sequence: TGTGCCAGCAGCTTAGAGGTCAGGTCCTACGAGCAGTACTTC. Translation gives CASSLEVRSYEQYF.

The genes are TRBV5-6 and TRBJ2-5, with 9 bases that match TRBD1. With V trimmed by 6 bases and J by 4 bases, 4 bases remained unmatched. CDR1 is SGHDT, CDR2 YYEEEE, per germline. The CDR3 is made up of 13 amino acids. CDR3 sequence reads: CASTWGQGETQYF. The CDR3 nucleotides are TGTGCCAGCACCTGGGGACAGGGAGAGACCCAGTACTTC.

The chain employs TRBV19 and TRBJ1-5, with TRBD1 matching over 8 bases. The CDR3 sequence is 15 residues long. With 4 bases clipped from V and 4 bases from J, the junction kept 6 bases outside the gene matches. In germline, CDR1 is LNHDA, CDR2 SQIVND (reference sequence). This CDR3 is CASSRSTGVNQPQHF. CDR3 nucleotides: TGTGCCAGTAGTAGATCGACAGGGGTAAATCAGCCCCAGCATTTT.

This chain uses TRBV7-2 with TRBJ2-3, with 12 bases matching TRBD2. The CDR3 has 16 residues. J was trimmed by 4 bases and V by 5 bases; bases with no gene match: 7. The V gene's germline CDR1 is SGHTA and CDR2 FQGNSA. The CDR3 DNA reads TGTGCCAGCAGCCCGGGACTAGCGGGTGTAGCAGATACGCAGTATTTT. This encodes CASSPGLAGVADTQYF.

The rearrangement joins TRBV19 to TRBJ2-1; tentative D call: TRBD2 (5 bases). Trimming pared 3 bases from V and 9 bases from J, leaving 18 bases between. The length of the CDR3 is 15 residues. Germline V gene data show CDR1 as LNHDA and CDR2 as SQIVND (reference sequence). CDR3 in DNA: TGTGCCAGTAGTATGACTACTGGCGACCGTGGTGAGCAGTTCTTC. Translated, it gives CASSMTTGDRGEQFF.

This clone was found a few times. The chain couples TRBV30 to TRBJ1-2; the D is unclear. In germline, CDR1 is GTSNPN, CDR2 SVGIG (reference sequence). The length of the CDR3 is 11 residues. V was cut by 0 bases and J by 11 bases, with 10 bases left in between. CDR3 loop: CAWSVGLWYTF. CDR3 bases: TGTGCCTGGAGTGTCGGGTTGTGGTACACCTTC.

CDR3 nucleotide sequence: TGTGCCAGCAGTGGCACTTTAACAGGGTCTGGGGCCAACGTCCTGACTTTC. Encoded protein: CASSGTLTGSGANVLTF. The chain carries TRBV6-1 and TRBJ2-6, with a possible D match to TRBD1 (6 bases). Germline V gene sequence: CDR1 MNHNS, CDR2 SASEGT. The ends were cut back, 4 bases at V and 1 base at J, with 14 bases in the middle. This CDR3 is 17 amino acids long.

This rearrangement joins TRBV18 to TRBJ2-1; the D gene is possibly TRBD1 (7 bases). The germline CDR1 and CDR2 sequences are KGHSH and LQKENI. Trimming left V 8 bases short and J 8 bases short, with 19 bases between. The CDR3 runs to 14 residues. The CDR3 DNA reads TGTGCCAGCCAAAGGGGGCGCGGGGTGGATGAGCAGTTCTTC. It codes for CASQRGRGVDEQFF.

The V call is TRBV28, the J call TRBJ2-1, with 8 bases identical to TRBD1. CDR3 length equals 15 residues. V was pared by 6 bases and J by 6 bases, with 10 bases of the junction left unmatched. CDR1 is MDHEN, CDR2 SYDVKM, per germline. The CDR3 DNA reads TGTGCCAGCAGCCGCACCGGGACAGGACTCAATGAGCAGTTCTTC. This codes for CASSRTGTGLNEQFF.

This clone was observed once. The rearrangement uses TRBV1 and TRBJ1-2; the table's D call TRBD1 went unverified against the DNA. TRBV1 is recorded as a pseudogene. The CDR3 is 18 amino acids. CDR3 nucleotides: TGCACCAGCAGCCAAGATCCGGGACAGGGGAGAAGAAACTATGGCTACACCTTC. Amino acid sequence: CTSSQDPGQGRRNYGYTF.

V and J are TRBV4-2 and TRBJ2-7; tentative D call: TRBD1 (6 bases). This CDR3 is 18 amino acids long. Germline assignment: CDR1 LGHNA and CDR2 YNFKEQ. Trimming took off 1 base at V and 2 bases at J, with 21 bases between the two ends. The CDR3 protein is CASSQGGQGVGRTYEQYF. Here the CDR3 DNA reads TGTGCCAGCAGCCAAGGGGGGCAGGGTGTGGGCAGGACCTACGAGCAGTACTTC.

In its sample, this clone was seen a few times. The chain joins TRBV15 to TRBJ2-5; possibly TRBD1 for D (5 bases). This CDR3 region has 15 residues. Trimming cost V 0 bases and J 3 bases, with 11 bases left between them. Germline V lookup: CDR1 LNHNV, CDR2 YYDKDF (reference sequence). CDR3 loop: CATSRDRVWEETQYF. CDR3 nucleotide sequence: TGTGCCACCAGCAGAGACAGGGTGTGGGAAGAGACCCAGTACTTC.